This passage covers 31 T cell receptor beta chains from one sample sequenced in a study of identical twins. From the 5' RACE reads, TCRdb called clonotypes with MiXCR, one entry per CDR3 protein. In the table there are roughly 710,000 distinct CDR3 sequences, approximately 6% of which are singletons. The material sequenced was naive T cells sorted from blood. The receptors originated from a man between 18 and 35 years old in good health.

This clonotype was observed many times. This chain uses TRBV5-1 with TRBJ2-7; weak D call: TRBD1 (6 bases). Per germline, CDR1 SGHRS and CDR2 YFSETQ. With 0 bases removed from V and 5 bases from J, the gap between germline ends came to 12 bases. The CDR3 runs to 14 residues. For the CDR3, the DNA is TGCGCCAGCAGCTTGGAACAGGGACGAAACGAGCAGTACTTC. Translating gives CASSLEQGRNEQYF.

There are a few counts of this clonotype. This chain uses TRBV11-2 with TRBJ2-7; a weak D match, TRBD2 (6 bases). The CDR3 length is 15 residues. The V gene lost 5 bases and the J gene lost 2 bases, with 16 bases spanning the gap. CDR1 SGHAT and CDR2 FQNNGV come from the germline V gene. Written as DNA, the CDR3 is TGTGCCAGCAGCCAACCGCGGGAAAAAGCCTACGAGCAGTACTTC. Protein: CASSQPREKAYEQYF.

The chain uses TRBV29-1 and TRBJ2-1; D is unresolved. V lost 4 bases, J lost 14 bases, and 6 bases lay in between. The V gene's germline CDR1 is SQVTM and CDR2 ANQGSEA. The CDR3 extends over 8 amino acids. The chain's CDR3 is CSVGKEFF. The CDR3 nucleotides are TGCAGCGTTGGGAAGGAGTTCTTC.

This clonotype was picked up a small number of times. This sequence joins TRBV7-9 and TRBJ2-5, with D possibly being TRBD1 (5 bases). The CDR3 sequence is 16 residues long. V lost 2 bases and J lost 5, with 18 bases in between. Germline CDR1 reads SEHNR; CDR2 reads FQNEAQ (reference sequence). This chain's CDR3 is CASSLSLAQGRETQYF. The CDR3 DNA reads as TGTGCCAGCAGCTTATCCCTGGCGCAGGGCCGGGAGACCCAGTACTTC.

This clonotype showed up many times. The rearrangement joins TRBV27 to TRBJ2-5, with 11 bases lining up with TRBD2. Germline V lookup: CDR1 MNHEY, CDR2 SMNVEV (reference sequence). The CDR3 loop spans 15 amino acids. The V and J ends lost 3 bases and 4 bases, in that order; junction bases with no gene match: 4. This CDR3 is CASSLTTSGTETQYF. DNA of the CDR3: TGTGCCAGCAGTTTGACGACTAGCGGGACAGAGACCCAGTACTTC.

This clonotype was counted only a few times. This chain connects TRBV5-4 to TRBJ2-1; TRBD2 matches 10 bases. CDR1 and CDR2 (germline): SGHNT, YYREEE (reference sequence). The V gene end was trimmed by 4 bases and the J gene end by 7 bases; junction bases not matched to a gene: 11. The CDR3 is made up of 16 amino acids. As DNA, the CDR3 is TGTGCCAGCAGCAGACTAGCGGGTAATGTGGTAAATGAGCAGTTCTTC. Translation gives CASSRLAGNVVNEQFF.

As regards this clonotype: A much larger clone differs by one base, so this may be a read error. Since the CDR3 does not end with the conserved phenylalanine or tryptophan, this likely comes from a read error. The V call is TRBV7-9, the J call TRBJ1-2; D is possibly TRBD1 (6 bases). Germline V gives CDR1 SEHNR, CDR2 FQNEAQ (reference sequence). The CDR3 has 15 amino acids. The germline V and J ends were trimmed by 4 bases and 2 bases, with 14 bases remaining between them. CDR3 DNA sequence: TGTGCCAGCAGCTCCCACCAAACAGGGAACTATGGCTACACCTGC. Its protein is CASSSHQTGNYGYTC.

This clonotype was seen a few times. The chain carries TRBV5-1 and TRBJ2-5, with no clear D. CDR3 size: 14 residues. From germline, CDR1 is SGHRS and CDR2 YFSETQ. Deletions cut 4 bases from V and 1 base from J, with 11 bases between. CDR3 bases: TGCGCCAGCAGCCGACCGACAACCCAAGAGACCCAGTACTTC. Translated: CASSRPTTQETQYF.

This clonotype came up a few times. The rearrangement links TRBV12-3 or TRBV12-4 to TRBJ2-7; D is ambiguous. Between the trimmed V and J ends, which lost 3 bases and 5 bases, there was a span of 14 bases. The CDR3 has 14 residues. The DNA of the CDR3 is TGTGCCAGCAGTTTTCTAGGATTTCTTAACGAGCAGTACTTC. It yields the protein CASSFLGFLNEQYF.

A few counts support this clonotype. This rearrangement joins TRBV30 to TRBJ1-4, with D uncertain. CDR1 is GTSNPN and CDR2 is SVGIG in the germline V gene (reference sequence). CDR3 length equals 12 residues. The V end was cut by 3 bases, the J end by 7 bases, with 9 bases between. The CDR3 nucleotides read TGTGCCTGGAGCTCATGGTCTGAAAAACTGTTTTTT. Its protein is CAWSSWSEKLFF.

The chain is built from TRBV5-5 and TRBJ2-1; D assignment may be TRBD1 or TRBD2 (5 bases each). CDR3 length: 11 amino acids. Trimming cost V 10 bases and J 5 bases, with 10 bases left between them. The germline V gene encodes CDR1 SGHKS and CDR2 YYEKEE (reference sequence). The CDR3 loop is CAGLGDNEQFF. CDR3 DNA sequence: TGTGCCGGCCTGGGGGACAATGAGCAGTTCTTC.

In this sample, this clonotype turned up many times. The chain recombines TRBV15 with TRBJ2-1, with D perhaps given as TRBD1 or TRBD2 (5 bases each). This CDR3 has 14 residues. V was pared by 1 base and J by 9 bases, with 13 bases between. From germline, CDR1 is LNHNV and CDR2 YYDKDF (reference sequence). CDR3 DNA: TGTGCCACCAGCAGAGGGGACCTTCTGGGTGAGCAGTTCTTC. This encodes CATSRGDLLGEQFF.

CDR3 region: CASSRTWTVRNTEAFF. The CDR3 nucleotides are TGTGCCAGCAGCCGTACCTGGACAGTGAGGAACACTGAAGCTTTCTTT. The chain links TRBV6-1 to TRBJ1-1, with D possibly matching TRBD1 (6 bases). The ends were cut back, 6 bases at V and 1 base at J, with 18 bases in the middle. This CDR3 has 16 residues. Looked up from germline, CDR1 is MNHNS and CDR2 is SASEGT.

This clonotype was seen repeatedly, ten times or more. The chain is built from TRBV20-1 and TRBJ2-5; tentative D call: TRBD2 (6 bases). Trimming took off 1 base at V and 1 base at J, with 13 bases between the two ends. The CDR3 is 15 residues long. CDR1 and CDR2 (germline): DFQATT, SNEGSKA (reference sequence). CDR3 in amino acids: CSARGPRDFQETQYF. The CDR3 DNA reads TGCAGTGCTAGAGGCCCTCGGGACTTCCAAGAGACCCAGTACTTC.

This clonotype was detected many times. CDR3 coding DNA: TGTGCCACCAGCATTTACCGGGACTACTACAATGAGCAGTTCTTC. The encoded protein is CATSIYRDYYNEQFF. This chain joins TRBV15 and TRBJ2-1; 7 bases fit TRBD2. The CDR3 is 15 amino acids. Germline V gene lookup returns CDR1 LNHNV and CDR2 YYDKDF (reference sequence). The J segment lost 3 bases and the V segment lost 4 bases, leaving 6 bases of the junction unmatched.

This clonotype was observed a few times. J is TRBJ2-6 and V is TRBV12-3 or TRBV12-4, with 7 positions matching TRBD1. This CDR3 has 16 residues. V shed 5 bases, J shed 2 bases, and the junction held 6 bases outside the gene matches. The CDR3 region is CASSLPGTAGANVLTF. The CDR3 DNA follows: TGTGCCAGCAGTCTTCCCGGGACAGCTGGGGCCAACGTCCTGACTTTC.

In its sample, this clonotype was seen many times. V is TRBV3-1 and J is TRBJ2-7; no firm D call. Trimming left V 1 base short and J 0 bases short, with 4 bases between. There are 13 residues in the CDR3. Looked up from germline, CDR1 is LGHDT and CDR2 is YNNKEL (reference sequence). This chain's CDR3 is CASSQGSSYEQYV. The CDR3 DNA follows: TGTGCCAGCAGCCAAGGGAGCTCCTACGAGCAGTACGTC.

Ten or more counts support this clonotype. The chain has TRBV5-1 and TRBJ1-1; D is unresolved. V was cut by 0 bases and J by 1 base, with 7 bases left in between. Germline V gene data show CDR1 as SGHRS and CDR2 as YFSETQ. The CDR3 spans 14 residues. The CDR3 region has the DNA TGCGCCAGCAGCTTGGAACACACGAACACTGAAGCTTTCTTT. Translation gives CASSLEHTNTEAFF. The variable domain in full, with the rest retrieved from reference TRBV5-1 and TRBJ1-1, is KAGVTQTPRYLIKTRGQQVTLSCSPISGHRSVSWYQQTPGQGLQFLFEYFSETQRNKGNFPGRFSGRQFSNSRSEMNVSTLELGDSALYLCASSLEHTNTEAFFGQGTRLTVV.

This clonotype was counted ten times or more. This chain uses TRBV5-1 with TRBJ2-7, with 7 bases lining up with TRBD1. Trimming removed 0 bases from V and 3 bases from J; junction bases left unmatched: 6. The CDR3 contains 15 residues. Germline loops: CDR1 SGHRS, CDR2 YFSETQ. CDR3 coding DNA: TGCGCCAGCAGCTTGGCAGGGACAGAGTTCTACGAGCAGTACTTC. Its protein is CASSLAGTEFYEQYF.

This chain connects TRBV18 to TRBJ2-3; D not resolved. The CDR3 consists of 15 residues. The V gene's germline CDR1 is KGHSH and CDR2 LQKENI. The ends were cut back, 0 bases at V and 1 base at J, with 8 bases in the middle. Here the CDR3 DNA reads TGTGCCAGCTCACCACCGATGGTCGGCACAGATACGCAGTATTTT. Translating gives CASSPPMVGTDTQYF.

This clonotype was picked up many times. The chain recombines TRBV5-1 with TRBJ2-7, with D tentatively TRBD2 (6 bases). Between the trimmed V and J ends, which lost 1 base and 5 bases, there was a span of 13 bases. This CDR3 is built from 14 residues. Germline values: CDR1 SGHRS, CDR2 YFSETQ. CDR3 amino acids: CASSLRPAGHEQYF. CDR3 coding DNA: TGCGCCAGCAGCTTGAGGCCAGCGGGCCACGAGCAGTACTTC. Complete variable domain (other parts from reference TRBV5-1 and TRBJ2-7): KAGVTQTPRYLIKTRGQQVTLSCSPISGHRSVSWYQQTPGQGLQFLFEYFSETQRNKGNFPGRFSGRQFSNSRSEMNVSTLELGDSALYLCASSLRPAGHEQYFGPGTRLTVT.

The rearrangement links TRBV18 to TRBJ2-5; perhaps D is TRBD1 or TRBD2 (5 bases each). Trimming removed 2 bases from V and 4 bases from J, with 11 bases in between. The CDR3 loop spans 14 amino acids. Looked up from germline, CDR1 is KGHSH and CDR2 is LQKENI. The CDR3 sequence: CASSPFGTPETQYF. CDR3 coding DNA: TGTGCCAGCTCACCATTTGGGACGCCAGAGACCCAGTACTTC.

This clonotype showed up many times. V is TRBV29-1 and J is TRBJ2-5, with 7 bases aligning to TRBD1. V dropped 5 bases and J dropped 2; count of bases not matched to a gene: 8. The germline CDR1 and CDR2 sequences are SQVTM and ANQGSEA. CDR3 length: 14 residues. CDR3 sequence: CSVLHRGPQETQYF. CDR3 nucleotides: TGCAGCGTTCTCCACAGGGGACCGCAAGAGACCCAGTACTTC.

This clonotype was recorded a few times. The rearrangement links TRBV11-2 to TRBJ2-3; D possibly corresponds to TRBD2 (6 bases). The CDR3 is made up of 16 amino acids. Trimming cost V 5 bases and J 0 bases, with 15 bases left between them. CDR1 and CDR2 from the germline V gene are SGHAT and FQNNGV. The CDR3 region is CASSQIAVASTDTQYF. DNA of the CDR3: TGTGCCAGCAGCCAAATAGCGGTTGCGAGCACAGATACGCAGTATTTT.

This clonotype was observed many times. V gene TRBV5-1 combines with J gene TRBJ1-2, with TRBD1 identical over 8 bases. This CDR3 has 16 amino acids. Germline V gives CDR1 SGHRS, CDR2 YFSETQ. V was pared by 2 bases and J by 0 bases, with 6 bases of the junction left unmatched. This chain's CDR3 is CASSFVGQGANYGYTF. CDR3 coding DNA: TGCGCCAGCAGCTTCGTAGGACAGGGAGCTAACTATGGCTACACCTTC.

With respect to this clonotype: Germline is not matched at one junction end, which may reflect a read error. V and J are TRBV27 and TRBJ2-7, with 10 bases fitting TRBD1. In germline, CDR1 is MNHEY, CDR2 SMNVEV (reference sequence). This CDR3 has 14 amino acids. CDR3 protein: CASSFGTGDYERYF. The CDR3 bases are TGTGCCAGCAGTTTTGGGACAGGGGACTACGAGCGGTACTTC.

CDR3 coding DNA: TGCAGTGCTAGGTCAGGGTTGGAAGAGCAGTACTTC. The encoded protein is CSARSGLEEQYF. This chain uses TRBV20-1 with TRBJ2-7; possible D gene TRBD1, 5 bases. The germline gives CDR1 DFQATT, CDR2 SNEGSKA (reference sequence). The germline V and J ends were trimmed by 3 bases and 7 bases, with 13 bases remaining between them. The CDR3 is 12 residues long.

The chain has TRBV6-1 and TRBJ2-4; TRBD1 aligns across 7 bases. The length of the CDR3 is 14 residues. CDR1 and CDR2 (germline): MNHNS, SASEGT. Losses at the gene ends were 3 bases for V and 7 bases for J; bases not matched to a gene: 6. The CDR3 nucleotides are TGTGCCAGCAGTGATCAGACAGGGATCAACATTCAGTACTTC. Protein product: CASSDQTGINIQYF.

V gene TRBV20-1 combines with J gene TRBJ1-2, with TRBD1 identical over 8 bases. This CDR3 contains 14 residues. Per germline, CDR1 DFQATT and CDR2 SNEGSKA (reference sequence). Trimming took 6 bases from V and 2 from J; bases not matched to a gene: 8. The CDR3 region is CSAQLGQGNYGYTF. The CDR3 coding sequence is TGCAGTGCCCAACTCGGACAGGGCAACTATGGCTACACCTTC.

This clonotype occurred many times. J is TRBJ2-4 and V is TRBV20-1; no clear D. V shed 3 bases and J shed 0 bases, with 9 bases lying between them. Germline lookup yields CDR1 DFQATT and CDR2 SNEGSKA (reference sequence). The CDR3 covers 14 residues. CDR3 DNA sequence: TGCAGTGCTAGTAAAGAACTAGCCAAAAACATTCAGTACTTC. Its protein is CSASKELAKNIQYF.

This clonotype was seen a handful of times. The chain carries TRBV11-2 and TRBJ2-3, with D unclear. The CDR3 is 15 amino acids. Per the germline V gene, CDR1 is SGHAT and CDR2 is FQNNGV. Trimming took off 0 bases at V and 3 bases at J, with 10 bases between the two ends. CDR3 sequence: CASSLDRLRTDTQYF. CDR3 nucleotide sequence: TGTGCCAGCAGCTTAGACAGGTTGCGGACAGATACGCAGTATTTT. Complete variable domain (other parts from reference TRBV11-2 and TRBJ2-3): EAGVAQSPRYKIIEKRQSVAFWCNPISGHATLYWYQQILGQGPKLLIQFQNNGVVDDSQLPKDRFSAERLKGVDSTLKIQPAKLEDSAVYLCASSLDRLRTDTQYFGPGTRLTVL.